Below, 21 T cell receptor beta chains from the same sample are listed, as sequenced in a study of cytomegalovirus exposure and HLA in healthy donors. PCR employed 60 Vbeta and 13 Jbeta primers. The table came from immunoSEQ multiplex PCR; TCRdb's copy has only in-frame clones and leaves some out. This listing includes under 200,000 clones. The sample was PBMCs. The receptors derive from a man aged 25-40 years in good health and CMV-seronegative.

Remarks on this clone: At one boundary the junction diverges from the germline segment, which might be a read error. The rearrangement joins TRBV6-1 to TRBJ2-3; 13 bases align to TRBD2. The CDR3 is 15 amino acids. Per the germline V gene, CDR1 is MNHNS and CDR2 is SASEGT. CDR3 sequence (DNA): TGTGCCATTTCCCGGAGACTAGCGGGAGGCGATACGCGGTATTTT. As protein: CAISRRLAGGDTRYF.

The rearrangement joins TRBV25-1 to TRBJ1-1; possible D gene TRBD1, 5 bases. Trimming pared 4 bases from V and 3 bases from J, leaving 18 bases between. CDR3 size: 16 residues. CDR1 is MGHDK and CDR2 is SYGVNS in the germline V gene. CDR3 loop: CASSARGPITHTEAFF. CDR3 DNA sequence: TGTGCCAGCAGTGCAAGGGGTCCCATAACGCACACTGAAGCTTTCTTT.

This CDR3 is CASSTGLTYNEQFF. The CDR3 DNA is TGTGCCAGCAGTACGGGACTAACCTACAATGAGCAGTTCTTC. The chain is built from TRBV6-5 and TRBJ2-1; 7 nucleotides match TRBD2. Germline CDR1 reads MNHEY; CDR2 reads SVGAGI. This CDR3 has 14 residues. V trimming: 5 bases; J trimming: 2 bases; junction bases outside the gene matches: 3.

The chain employs TRBV19 and TRBJ2-5, with unresolved D. Near its end, the DNA agrees better with TRBJ2-7, so the J call may be wrong. This CDR3 spans 15 amino acids. Germline lookup yields CDR1 LNHDA and CDR2 SQIVND (reference sequence). In nucleotides, the CDR3 is TGTGCCAGTAGTATAGCCGTCCCTTCCGCCTACGAGCAGTACTTC. Its protein product is CASSIAVPSAYEQYF.

J is TRBJ1-5 and V is TRBV19; TRBD1 is a possible D gene (6 bases). The CDR3 covers 14 residues. Trimming removed 5 bases at V and 5 bases at J, with 13 bases between. Germline V gives CDR1 LNHDA, CDR2 SQIVND (reference sequence). The CDR3 loop is CASSSDSAYQPQHF. In DNA form, the CDR3 reads TGTGCCAGTAGTTCGGACAGTGCCTATCAGCCCCAGCATTTT.

The chain uses TRBV6-5 and TRBJ2-7; D uncertain. Trimming removed 0 bases from V and 0 bases from J, with 12 bases in between. This CDR3 region has 16 residues. The germline V gene encodes CDR1 MNHEY and CDR2 SVGAGI. CDR3 DNA sequence: TGTGCCAGCAGTTACTCGCCACCCGAGAGCTCCTACGAGCAGTACTTC. Protein sequence: CASSYSPPESSYEQYF.

The chain is built from TRBV7-6 and TRBJ2-1; a weak D match, TRBD1 (5 bases). CDR3 length equals 13 residues. V gave up 4 bases and J gave up 4 bases, with 8 bases separating them. The germline CDR1 and CDR2 sequences are SGHVS and FNYEAQ. The CDR3 nucleotides are TGTGCCAGCAGCTATCGACAGTACAATGAGCAGTTCTTC. This sequence encodes CASSYRQYNEQFF.

The chain is built from TRBV10-3 and TRBJ1-2, with 8 bases matching TRBD1. The CDR3 length is 14 residues. Germline CDR1 and CDR2: ENHRY and SYGVKD. With 7 bases clipped from V and 3 bases from J, the junction kept 7 bases outside the gene matches. The CDR3 loop is CAIMGAGGHYGYTF. CDR3 DNA: TGTGCCATCATGGGGGCAGGGGGCCACTATGGCTACACCTTC.

The chain combines TRBV27 with TRBJ2-7; D gene unclear. With 4 bases removed from V and 4 bases from J, the gap between germline ends came to 14 bases. Germline lookup yields CDR1 MNHEY and CDR2 SMNVEV (reference sequence). This CDR3 is 14 amino acids long. Here the CDR3 DNA reads TGTGCCAGCAGTTCCCCCTTAATCGGGTACGAGCAGTACTTC. This encodes CASSSPLIGYEQYF.

This sequence joins TRBV4-1 and TRBJ2-5, with 13 bases identical to TRBD2. The length of the CDR3 is 16 residues. Losses at the gene ends were 4 bases for V and 4 bases for J; bases not matched to a gene: 6. Germline V CDR1 and CDR2: MGHRA, YSYEKL. DNA for the CDR3: TGCGCCAGCAGCCCTATCGGACTAGCGGGAGTAGAGACCCAGTACTTC. It specifies CASSPIGLAGVETQYF.

V is TRBV5-6 and J is TRBJ1-6, with no clear D. Deletions cut 2 bases from V and 10 bases from J, with 13 bases between. Germline V CDR1 and CDR2: SGHDT, YYEEEE. This CDR3 has 14 residues. The CDR3 sequence is CASSFTGLGSPLHF. CDR3 DNA: TGTGCCAGCAGCTTTACGGGGTTAGGGTCACCCCTCCACTTT.

J is TRBJ2-1 and V is TRBV27; 11 bases align to TRBD2. Germline V gives CDR1 MNHEY, CDR2 SMNVEV (reference sequence). CDR3 length equals 18 residues. The trim removed 6 bases at V and 0 bases at J, leaving 10 bases unmatched. CDR3 protein: CASRLAGDGMSSYNEQFF. For the CDR3, the DNA is TGTGCCAGCAGACTAGCGGGAGACGGAATGAGCTCCTACAATGAGCAGTTCTTC.

The V call is TRBV10-3, the J call TRBJ2-1, with 9 bases lining up with TRBD2. With V trimmed by 4 bases and J by 4 bases, 14 bases remained unmatched. The length of the CDR3 is 18 residues. Looked up from germline, CDR1 is ENHRY and CDR2 is SYGVKD. The CDR3 loop is CAISGPQPLAGAYNEQFF. CDR3 DNA sequence: TGTGCCATCAGTGGGCCACAGCCCTTAGCGGGAGCATACAATGAGCAGTTCTTC.

The gene calls are TRBV7-7 and TRBJ2-2; D remains ambiguous. The CDR3 totals 13 residues. The V end was cut by 8 bases, the J end by 4 bases, with 11 bases between. Germline V gene lookup returns CDR1 SSHAT and CDR2 FNYEAQ (reference sequence). The CDR3 region has the DNA TGTGCCAGCGGTAACAACCCCACCGGGGAGCTGTTTTTT. Its translation is CASGNNPTGELFF.

The DNA of the CDR3 is TGTGCCAGCAGCCAAGTCGTTGCGGAAGGAAGCACTGAAGCTTTCTTT. Translating gives CASSQVVAEGSTEAFF. This chain uses TRBV4-2 with TRBJ1-1; D remains ambiguous. CDR3 size: 16 residues. Trimming took 1 base from V and 4 from J, leaving 16 bases between them. Germline V gives CDR1 LGHNA, CDR2 YNFKEQ.

The J gene is TRBJ2-7, the V gene TRBV7-2; possibly TRBD2 for D (6 bases). Between the trimmed V and J ends, which lost 3 bases and 1 base, there was a span of 22 bases. In germline, CDR1 is SGHTA, CDR2 FQGNSA. The CDR3 has 18 amino acids. Here the CDR3 DNA reads TGTGCCAGCAGCTTCTCGTTAGATCGGACTACCGCATCCTACGAGCAGTACTTC. This encodes CASSFSLDRTTASYEQYF.

The chain recombines TRBV5-6 with TRBJ2-2; maybe TRBD1 (5 bases). The V and J ends lost 0 bases and 7 bases respectively, with 10 bases between them. The CDR3 extends over 14 amino acids. CDR1 is SGHDT and CDR2 is YYEEEE in the germline V gene. The CDR3 spells CASSLARADGELFF. CDR3 nucleotides: TGTGCCAGCAGCTTGGCCAGGGCGGACGGGGAGCTGTTTTTT.

The genes are TRBV7-9 and TRBJ2-3; D is uncertain. The V and J ends lost 1 base and 5 bases respectively, with 16 bases between them. The germline CDR1 and CDR2 sequences are SEHNR and FQNEAQ (reference sequence). The CDR3 contains 16 residues. CDR3 nucleotides: TGTGCCAGCAGCTTAGTTTCCCGAAGGAGAGGAGATACGCAGTATTTT. Its protein is CASSLVSRRRGDTQYF.

The rearrangement links TRBV30 to TRBJ1-5; D may be TRBD1 (5 bases). Trimming removed 2 bases from V and 6 bases from J, with 14 bases in between. Germline V gene lookup returns CDR1 GTSNPN and CDR2 SVGIG (reference sequence). The CDR3 totals 14 residues. In nucleotides, the CDR3 is TGTGCCTGGAGTCCAGGGTTGGAGGGTCAGCCCCAGCATTTT. This translates into CAWSPGLEGQPQHF.

This chain connects TRBV9 to TRBJ2-2; TRBD2 agrees at 14 bases. Unmatched junction bases numbered 17, after V lost 3 bases and J lost 7 bases. Germline values: CDR1 SGDLS, CDR2 YYNGEE. The CDR3 totals 20 residues. CDR3: CASSDRGDKGLAGVVGELFF. The CDR3, as DNA: TGTGCCAGCAGCGACCGGGGGGACAAGGGACTAGCGGGAGTGGTCGGGGAGCTGTTTTTT.

The chain carries TRBV18 and TRBJ2-7; the D is unclear. The germline CDR1 and CDR2 sequences are KGHSH and LQKENI. Trimming took 3 bases from V and 1 from J, leaving 7 bases between them. This CDR3 region has 13 residues. CDR3 sequence: CASSPLQSYEQYF. DNA of the CDR3: TGTGCCAGCTCACCGTTACAGTCCTACGAGCAGTACTTC.